This TCR beta chain was profiled in a study of beta chain features in type 1 diabetes. Findings and limits, study-wide: In every one of the four CD4+ subsets, TCRB CDR3s were moderately but significantly shorter in Type 1 diabetes patients.

Reverse transcription of all isolated RNA meant that expressed TCRB transcripts were sequenced. Clones were sequenced by immunoSEQ multiplex PCR, and TCRdb holds only the in-frame ones, with some missing. The sample shows about 260,000 clones, about a fifth of them seen only once. V was pared by 5 bases and J by 13 bases, with 14 bases between. CDR1 and CDR2 from the germline V gene are MNHNY and SVGAGI (reference sequence). This CDR3 has 11 amino acids. In regard to this clone: What it recognizes is unknown.

The sequencing input was naive CD4+ T cells from blood. The V and J genes are TRBV6-6 and TRBJ1-2, with a tentative D call TRBD1 (6 bases). The TCR originated in a middle-aged woman with type 1 diabetes. CDR3 sequence (DNA): TGTGCCAGCAGTCTCCAGGGGTTGACCACCTTC. This sequence encodes CASSLQGLTTF.